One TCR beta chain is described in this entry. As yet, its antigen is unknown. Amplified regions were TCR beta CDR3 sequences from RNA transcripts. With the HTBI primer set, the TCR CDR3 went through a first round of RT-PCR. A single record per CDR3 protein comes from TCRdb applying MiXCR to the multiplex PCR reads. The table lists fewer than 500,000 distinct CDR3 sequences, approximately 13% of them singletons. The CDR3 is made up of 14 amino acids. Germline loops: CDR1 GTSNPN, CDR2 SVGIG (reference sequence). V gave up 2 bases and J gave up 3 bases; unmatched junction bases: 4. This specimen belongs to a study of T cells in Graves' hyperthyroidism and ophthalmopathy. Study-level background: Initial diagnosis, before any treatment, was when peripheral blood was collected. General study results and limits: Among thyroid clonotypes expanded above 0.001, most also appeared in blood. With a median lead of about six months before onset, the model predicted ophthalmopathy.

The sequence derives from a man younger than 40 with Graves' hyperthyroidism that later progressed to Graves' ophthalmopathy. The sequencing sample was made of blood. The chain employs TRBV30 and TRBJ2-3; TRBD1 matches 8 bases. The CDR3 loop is CAWSTTGGTDTQYF. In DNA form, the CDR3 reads TGTGCCTGGAGTACTACAGGGGGAACAGATACGCAGTATTTT.